Sequencing of this T cell receptor (beta chain) was carried out in a study of cytomegalovirus exposure and HLA in healthy donors. The donors, nominally healthy at sampling, likely had unrecorded immune exposures. This CDR3 has 14 amino acids. Trimming took 7 bases from V and 5 from J; bases not matched to a gene: 3. The germline V gene has CDR1 MNHNY and CDR2 SVGAGI (reference sequence). PCR amplification relied on 60 Vbeta primers (plus 13 Jbeta primers). Generated by immunoSEQ multiplex PCR, the TCRdb table keeps only in-frame clones and is missing some. The sample consists of approximately 160,000 clones, approximately 72% of them appearing once.

The sequenced material came from PBMCs. The sequence was obtained from a man aged 18 to 29 in good health and CMV-seronegative. The V gene is TRBV6-6, the J gene TRBJ2-2; 11 bases are shared with TRBD1. CDR3 amino acids: CASTGTGGTGELFF. The CDR3 nucleotides are TGTGCCAGCACCGGGACAGGGGGGACCGGGGAGCTGTTTTTT.